The present entry profiles one T cell receptor (beta chain) with its context. In this sample, this clonotype turned up once. No cognate antigen has been identified for it. Base qualities were left out, and no much larger clone turns up one base away. Resting on one read, the evidence is weak. CDR1 and CDR2, per the germline V gene, are SGHAT and FQNNGV. The CDR3, cysteine through phenylalanine, is 11 amino acids long. The kept DNA is CDR3 alone, 33 bases in frame from the first base. The junction shows trimming of 7 bases on V and 5 bases on J, plus 8 bases between the germline ends. Sequencing took place on an Illumina NovaSeq 6000. cDNA libraries for TCRalpha and TCRbeta were prepared by 5'RACE using constant-segment primers, with sample barcodes and unique molecular identifiers added. RNA was extracted from every sample with Trizol reagent. Library amplification was performed in two PCR steps, and a second sample barcode and Illumina TruSeq adapters were introduced in the second step. Sequencing of libraries was performed on an Illumina NovaSeq with 2 x 150 bp paired-end reads. The original pipeline was this. The reads were demultiplexed and collapsed into UMI-guided consensus sequences using migec v1.2.7. Using mixcr v2.1.11, UMI consensuses were aligned to TRA and TRB V and J templates and then assembled into clonotypes. A clonotype was counted as expanded or contracted only if both edgeR and NoisET called the change significant, with noise models trained on biological replicates. For edgeR calls, the cutoffs were a false discovery rate-adjusted p below 0.01 and a log2 fold-change threshold of 1. As an exploratory analysis of dynamics, max-normalized trajectories of the 1000 most abundant clonotypes were examined with PCA combined with hierarchical clustering. Separately sequenced CD4+ and CD8+ repertoires were used to assign a CD4 or CD8 phenotype to each responding clone. The public reads were reprocessed in TCRdb via fastp at Q25 and MiXCR, keeping in-frame beta chains. One record per CDR3 amino acid sequence lists the most common genes and DNA. TCRdb assigned the V and J calls; the authors' analysis was not used. This sample has roughly 100,000 distinct CDR3 sequences in its table, and over 15% of those were observed once. Of the sample, 25% to 30% is held by the ten largest clones.

The sample comes from a study of T-cell memory formation after mild COVID-19 (dated by TCRdb to the early 2020s). Background for the entire study: Most TCR sequence clusters were specific to one of the two donors. T-cell clones expanding and contracting after mild COVID-19 in two donors were tracked by longitudinal TCRalpha and TCRbeta repertoire sequencing. Two young, previously healthy adult volunteers, one female and one male, were included in the cohort.

Study-wide conclusions, independent of this receptor: Some responding clones were detected in pre-infection memory, suggesting pre-existing cross-reactive memory T cells joined the SARS-CoV-2 response. SARS-CoV-2 specificity of the second-wave clones peaking on day 37 was not confirmed. The study covered only a couple of mild cases, and larger cohorts including severe cases with pre-infection samples were considered necessary. Contracting CD4+ clones appeared mostly in the CM and EM memory subsets, whereas CD8+ clones were enriched in EMRA. Clones contracting from day 15 to 85 had balanced CD4/CD8 phenotypes, while a second wave expanding from day 15 to 37 was biased towards CD4+.

Ficoll-Paque density gradient centrifugation was the method used to isolate PBMCs. The V gene is TRBV11-2 and the J gene is TRBJ2-5; the D gene lacks a confident call. The clonotype was recovered from an adult woman who had mild COVID-19 (a few samples of this study predate the infection). The sample titles of this study are shuffled in the database, so cell type and time point are left out; the donor was told from shared clones. The material sequenced was PBMCs or a T cell subset sorted from them (not recorded which). The CDR3 is CASNDRETQYF. The base sequence is TGTGCCAGCAATGATCGGGAGACCCAGTACTTC.